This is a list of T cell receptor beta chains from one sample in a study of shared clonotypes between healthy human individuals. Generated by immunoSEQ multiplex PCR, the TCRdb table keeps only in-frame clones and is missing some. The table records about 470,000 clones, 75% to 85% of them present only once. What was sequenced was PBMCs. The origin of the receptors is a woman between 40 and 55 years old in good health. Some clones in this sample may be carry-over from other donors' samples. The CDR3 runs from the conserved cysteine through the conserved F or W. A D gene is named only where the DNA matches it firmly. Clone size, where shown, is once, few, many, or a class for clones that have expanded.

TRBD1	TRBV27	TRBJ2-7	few	TGTGCCAGCGGGACAGGGTTGAAGGGCTCCTACGAGCAGTACTTC	CASGTGLKGSYEQYF
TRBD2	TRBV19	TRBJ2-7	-	TGTGCCAGTAGTATAGGGGGGAGGGCCTACGAGCAGTACTTC	CASSIGGRAYEQYF
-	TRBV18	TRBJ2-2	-	TGTGCCAGCTCACGGCAGGGCGGCGGGGAGCTGTTTTTT	CASSRQGGGELFF
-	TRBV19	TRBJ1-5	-	TGTGCCATCTCCCCTGGGGGGGACTTAGGAGTGTATAGCAATCAGCCCCAGCATTTT	CAISPGGDLGVYSNQPQHF
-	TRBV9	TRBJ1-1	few	TGTGCCAGCAGCGTAGGGGCCCACGGGAACACTGAAGCTTTCTTT	CASSVGAHGNTEAFF
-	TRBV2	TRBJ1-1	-	TGTGCCAGCGACGGTCCCGGGCGGCAGGGCCTTTTATCCCGAACAGAAGCTTTCTTT	CASDGPGRQGLLSRTEAFF
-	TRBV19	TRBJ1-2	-	TGTGCCAGTAGTACCGCCTACGGTGGCTACACCTTC	CASSTAYGGYTF
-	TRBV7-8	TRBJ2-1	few	TGTGCCAGCAGCTGGAGGGCGGGTCCCTACAATGAGCAGTTCTTC	CASSWRAGPYNEQFF
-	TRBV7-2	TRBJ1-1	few	TGTGCCAGCAGCCCAGATGGACGGAACACTGAAGCTTTCTTT	CASSPDGRNTEAFF
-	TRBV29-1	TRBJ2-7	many	TGCAGCGCGCGGGACGGAACCTACGAGCAGTACTTC	CSARDGTYEQYF
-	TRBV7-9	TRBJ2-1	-	TGTGCCAGCAGCTTAGGGCTAGCGTCCTACAATGAGCAGTTCTTC	CASSLGLASYNEQFF
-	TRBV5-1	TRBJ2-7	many	TGCGCCAGCAGCTTGGGCCCAGGGGACATCTACGAGCAGTACTTC	CASSLGPGDIYEQYF
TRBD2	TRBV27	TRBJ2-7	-	TGTGCCAGCAGTCCTAGGACTAGCCGCGGGCACGAGCAGTACTTC	CASSPRTSRGHEQYF
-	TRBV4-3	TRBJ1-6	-	TGCGCCAGCAGCCGGAAGCAGGATCCTCGATATAATTCACCCCTCCACTTT	CASSRKQDPRYNSPLHF
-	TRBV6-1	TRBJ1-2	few	TGTGCCAGCAGTGAAAGGGCCGGGACCGAGGGGTATGGCTACACCTTC	CASSERAGTEGYGYTF
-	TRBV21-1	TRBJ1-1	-	TGTGCCAGCAGCACTCCCGTGCAGGGGCCGACTGAAGCTTTCTTT	CASSTPVQGPTEAFF
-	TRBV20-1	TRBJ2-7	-	TGCAGTGCCACAATACCGCCCGAGCAGTACTTC	CSATIPPEQYF
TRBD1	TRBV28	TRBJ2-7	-	TGTGCCAGCATCCTGACAGGGGGTTTCGAGCAGTACTTC	CASILTGGFEQYF